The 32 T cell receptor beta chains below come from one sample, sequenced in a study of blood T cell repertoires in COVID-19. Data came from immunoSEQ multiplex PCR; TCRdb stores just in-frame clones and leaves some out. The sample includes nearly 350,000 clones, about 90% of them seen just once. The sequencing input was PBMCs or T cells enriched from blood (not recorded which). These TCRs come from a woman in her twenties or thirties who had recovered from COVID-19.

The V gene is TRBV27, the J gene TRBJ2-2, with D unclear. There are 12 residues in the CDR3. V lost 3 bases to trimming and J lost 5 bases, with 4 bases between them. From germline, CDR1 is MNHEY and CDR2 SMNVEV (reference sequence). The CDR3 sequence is CASSFPTGELFF. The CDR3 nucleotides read TGTGCCAGCAGTTTCCCTACCGGGGAGCTGTTTTTT.

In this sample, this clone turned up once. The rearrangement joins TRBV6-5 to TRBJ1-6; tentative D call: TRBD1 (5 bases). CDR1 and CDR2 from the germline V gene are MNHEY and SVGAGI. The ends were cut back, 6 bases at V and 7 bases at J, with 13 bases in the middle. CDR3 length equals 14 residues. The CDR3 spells CASRDSRINSPLHF. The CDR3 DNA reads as TGTGCCAGCAGAGACAGTCGCATCAATTCACCCCTCCACTTT.

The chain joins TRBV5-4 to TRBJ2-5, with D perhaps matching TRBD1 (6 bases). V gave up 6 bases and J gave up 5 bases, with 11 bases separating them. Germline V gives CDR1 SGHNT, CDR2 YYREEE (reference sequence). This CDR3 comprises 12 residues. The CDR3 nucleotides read TGTGCCAGCAATCTGAGGGGGGAGACCCAGTACTTC. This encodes CASNLRGETQYF.

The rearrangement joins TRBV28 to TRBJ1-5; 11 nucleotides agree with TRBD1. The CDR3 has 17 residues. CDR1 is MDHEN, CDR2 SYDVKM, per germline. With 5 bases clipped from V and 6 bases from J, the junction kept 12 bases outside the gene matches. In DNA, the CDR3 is TGTGCCAGCAGTCGACCCGGGACAGGGGGAGTTTCTCAGCCCCAGCATTTT. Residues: CASSRPGTGGVSQPQHF. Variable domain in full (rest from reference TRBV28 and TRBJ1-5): DVKVTQSSRYLVKRTGEKVFLECVQDMDHENMFWYRQDPGLGLRLIYFSYDVKMKEKGDIPEGYSVSREKKERFSLILESASTNQTSMYLCASSRPGTGGVSQPQHFGDGTRLSIL.

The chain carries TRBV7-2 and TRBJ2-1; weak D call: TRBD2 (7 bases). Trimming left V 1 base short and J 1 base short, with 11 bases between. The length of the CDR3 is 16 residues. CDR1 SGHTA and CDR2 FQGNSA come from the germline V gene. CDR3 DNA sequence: TGTGCCAGCAGCTTAGTGGGGGGGGCGTCCTACAATGAGCAGTTCTTC. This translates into CASSLVGGASYNEQFF.

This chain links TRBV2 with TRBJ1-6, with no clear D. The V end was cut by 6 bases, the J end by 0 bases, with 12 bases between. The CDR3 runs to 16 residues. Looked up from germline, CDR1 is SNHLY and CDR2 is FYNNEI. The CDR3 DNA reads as TGTGCCAGCAGACCACCACGGAGCTCCTATAATTCACCCCTCCACTTT. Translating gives CASRPPRSSYNSPLHF.

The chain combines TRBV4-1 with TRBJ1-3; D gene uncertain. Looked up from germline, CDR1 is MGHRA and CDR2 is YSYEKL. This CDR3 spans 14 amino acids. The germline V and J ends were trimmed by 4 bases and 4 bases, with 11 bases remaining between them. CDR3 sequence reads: CASSPRAVGNTIYF. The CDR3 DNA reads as TGCGCCAGCAGCCCCCGTGCGGTAGGAAACACCATATATTTT.

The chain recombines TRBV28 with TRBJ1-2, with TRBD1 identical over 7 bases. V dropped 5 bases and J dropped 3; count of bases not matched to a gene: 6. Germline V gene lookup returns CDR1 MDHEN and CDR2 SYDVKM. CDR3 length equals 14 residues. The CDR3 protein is CASSEGARYYGYTF. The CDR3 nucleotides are TGTGCCAGCAGTGAGGGGGCGCGGTACTATGGCTACACCTTC.

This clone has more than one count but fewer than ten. CDR3 protein: CASSYRLASSYEQYF. In nucleotides, the CDR3 is TGTGCCAGCAGTTACCGACTAGCGAGCTCCTACGAGCAGTACTTC. The V and J genes are TRBV6-2 or TRBV6-3 and TRBJ2-7; the match to TRBD2 covers 8 bases. This CDR3 has 15 amino acids. Germline loops: CDR1 MNHEY, CDR2 SVGEGT. V shed 2 bases and J 0 bases; nucleotides not matched to a gene: 3.

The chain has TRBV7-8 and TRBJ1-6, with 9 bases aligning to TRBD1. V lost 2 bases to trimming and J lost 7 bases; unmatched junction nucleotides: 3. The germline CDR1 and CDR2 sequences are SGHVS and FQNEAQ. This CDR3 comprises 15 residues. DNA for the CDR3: TGTGCCAGCAGCTTATTACAGGGGGCCAATTCACCCCTCCACTTT. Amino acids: CASSLLQGANSPLHF. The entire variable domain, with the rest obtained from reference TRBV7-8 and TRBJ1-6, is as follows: GAGVSQSPRYKVAKRGQDVALRCDPISGHVSLFWYQQALGQGPEFLTYFQNEAQLDKSGLPSDRFFAERPEGSVSTLKIQRTQQEDSAVYLCASSLLQGANSPLHFGNGTRLTVT.

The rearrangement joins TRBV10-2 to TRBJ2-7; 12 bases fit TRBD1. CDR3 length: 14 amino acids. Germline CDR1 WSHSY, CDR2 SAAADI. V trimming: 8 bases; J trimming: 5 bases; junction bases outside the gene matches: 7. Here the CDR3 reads CASGGQGAGHEQYF. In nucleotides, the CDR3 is TGCGCCAGCGGGGGACAGGGGGCGGGCCACGAGCAGTACTTC.

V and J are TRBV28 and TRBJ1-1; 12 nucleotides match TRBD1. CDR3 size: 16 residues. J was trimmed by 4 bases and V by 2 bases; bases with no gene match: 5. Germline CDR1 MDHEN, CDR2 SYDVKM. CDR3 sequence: CASSLLGQGAVTEAFF. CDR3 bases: TGTGCCAGCAGTTTACTGGGACAGGGGGCCGTCACTGAAGCTTTCTTT.

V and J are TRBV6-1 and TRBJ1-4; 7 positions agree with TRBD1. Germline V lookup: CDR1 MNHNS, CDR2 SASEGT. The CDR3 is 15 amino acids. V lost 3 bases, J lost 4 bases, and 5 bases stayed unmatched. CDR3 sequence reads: CASSDGQVINEKLFF. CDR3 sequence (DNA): TGTGCCAGCAGTGACGGACAGGTCATTAATGAAAAACTGTTTTTT.

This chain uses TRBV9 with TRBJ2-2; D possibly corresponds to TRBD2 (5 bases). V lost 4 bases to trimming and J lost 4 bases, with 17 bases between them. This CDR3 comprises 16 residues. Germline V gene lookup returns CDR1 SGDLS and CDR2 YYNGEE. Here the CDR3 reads CASSLRTEEGTGELFF. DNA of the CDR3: TGTGCCAGCAGCCTAAGGACCGAAGAGGGCACCGGGGAGCTGTTTTTT.

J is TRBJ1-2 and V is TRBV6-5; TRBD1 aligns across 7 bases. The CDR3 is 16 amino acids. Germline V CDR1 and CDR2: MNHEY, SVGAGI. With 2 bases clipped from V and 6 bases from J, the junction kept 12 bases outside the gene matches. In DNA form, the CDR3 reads TGTGCCAGCAGTTACGACCCCCGGACAGGCCACGATGGCTACACCTTC. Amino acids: CASSYDPRTGHDGYTF.

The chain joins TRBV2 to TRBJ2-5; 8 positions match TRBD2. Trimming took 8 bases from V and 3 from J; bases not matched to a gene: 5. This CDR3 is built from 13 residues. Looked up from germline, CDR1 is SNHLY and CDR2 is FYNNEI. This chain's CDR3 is CASGPLAEETQYF. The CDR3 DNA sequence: TGTGCCAGCGGCCCACTAGCGGAAGAGACCCAGTACTTC.

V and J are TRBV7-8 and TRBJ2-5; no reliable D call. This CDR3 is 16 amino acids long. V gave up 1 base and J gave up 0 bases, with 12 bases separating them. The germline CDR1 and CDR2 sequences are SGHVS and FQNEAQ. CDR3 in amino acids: CASSLGSNPYQETQYF. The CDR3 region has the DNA TGTGCCAGCAGCTTAGGGTCTAATCCGTACCAAGAGACCCAGTACTTC.

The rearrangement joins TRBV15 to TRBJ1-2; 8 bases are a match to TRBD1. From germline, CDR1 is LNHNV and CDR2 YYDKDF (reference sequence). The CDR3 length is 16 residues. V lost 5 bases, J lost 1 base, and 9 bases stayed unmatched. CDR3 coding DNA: TGTGCCACCAGCCGCGTGGGAGGACAGGGTAACTATGGCTACACCTTC. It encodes CATSRVGGQGNYGYTF.

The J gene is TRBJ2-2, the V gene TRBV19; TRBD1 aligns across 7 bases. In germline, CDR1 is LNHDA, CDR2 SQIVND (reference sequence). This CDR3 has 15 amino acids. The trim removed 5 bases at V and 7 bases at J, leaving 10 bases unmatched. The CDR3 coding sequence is TGTGCCAGTAGTGCCCAGGGGGTTCCGGTCGGGGAGCTGTTTTTT. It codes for CASSAQGVPVGELFF.

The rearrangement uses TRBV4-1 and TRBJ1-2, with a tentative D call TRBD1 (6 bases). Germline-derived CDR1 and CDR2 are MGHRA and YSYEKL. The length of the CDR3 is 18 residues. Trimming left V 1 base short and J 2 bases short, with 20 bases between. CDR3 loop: CASSQAQGTGQRNYGYTF. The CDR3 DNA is TGCGCCAGCAGCCAAGCTCAGGGAACCGGACAGAGGAACTATGGCTACACCTTC.

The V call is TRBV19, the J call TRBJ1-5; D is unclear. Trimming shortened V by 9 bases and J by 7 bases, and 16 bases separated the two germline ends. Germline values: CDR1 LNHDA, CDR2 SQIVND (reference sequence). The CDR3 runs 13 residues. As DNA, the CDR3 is TGTGCCAGCAGAGGCACATCGAGGCAGCCCCAGCATTTT. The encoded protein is CASRGTSRQPQHF.

The CDR3 sequence: CASSYRLAGTQETQYF. CDR3 in DNA: TGCGCCAGCAGCTACAGACTAGCGGGGACCCAAGAGACCCAGTACTTC. The V gene is TRBV5-1, the J gene TRBJ2-5; TRBD2 aligns across 11 bases. This CDR3 contains 16 residues. J was trimmed by 1 base and V by 3 bases; bases with no gene match: 5. Germline V gene data show CDR1 as SGHRS and CDR2 as YFSETQ.

The CDR3 region is CASSEDLRQGNYGYTF. CDR3 nucleotide sequence: TGTGCCAGCAGTGAAGATCTGAGACAGGGGAACTATGGCTACACCTTC. This sequence joins TRBV6-1 and TRBJ1-2, with TRBD1 matching 8 bases. Trimming removed 1 base from V and 2 bases from J; junction bases left unmatched: 6. CDR3 length equals 16 residues. Germline V CDR1 and CDR2: MNHNS, SASEGT.

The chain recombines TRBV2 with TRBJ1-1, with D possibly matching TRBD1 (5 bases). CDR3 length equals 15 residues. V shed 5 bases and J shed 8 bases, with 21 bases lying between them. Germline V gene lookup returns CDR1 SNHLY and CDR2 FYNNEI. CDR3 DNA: TGTGCCAGCAGTCCCCTAAGCCAGGGAACATCGGAAGCTTTCTTT. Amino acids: CASSPLSQGTSEAFF.

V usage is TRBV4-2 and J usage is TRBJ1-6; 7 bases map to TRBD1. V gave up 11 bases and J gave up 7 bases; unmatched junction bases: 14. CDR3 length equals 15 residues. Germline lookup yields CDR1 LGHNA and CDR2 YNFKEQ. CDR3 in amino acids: CAGRSSGTENSPLHF. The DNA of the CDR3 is TGTGCCGGGCGGTCGTCCGGGACAGAGAATTCACCCCTCCACTTT.

Here the CDR3 reads CASSQDRAAGELFF. DNA of the CDR3: TGTGCCAGCAGTCAAGACAGGGCGGCCGGGGAGCTGTTTTTT. This chain links TRBV6-2 or TRBV6-3 with TRBJ2-2; 7 positions match TRBD1. The CDR3 spans 14 residues. Germline CDR1 is MNHEY and CDR2 is SVGEGT. Unmatched junction bases numbered 6, after V lost 5 bases and J lost 6 bases.

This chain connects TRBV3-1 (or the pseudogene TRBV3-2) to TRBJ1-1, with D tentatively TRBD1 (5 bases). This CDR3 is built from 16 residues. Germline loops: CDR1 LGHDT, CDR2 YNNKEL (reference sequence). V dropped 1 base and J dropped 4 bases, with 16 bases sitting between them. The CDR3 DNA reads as TGTGCCAGCAGCCAAGCCAGCCCAGGGATGGGCACTGAAGCTTTCTTT. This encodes CASSQASPGMGTEAFF.

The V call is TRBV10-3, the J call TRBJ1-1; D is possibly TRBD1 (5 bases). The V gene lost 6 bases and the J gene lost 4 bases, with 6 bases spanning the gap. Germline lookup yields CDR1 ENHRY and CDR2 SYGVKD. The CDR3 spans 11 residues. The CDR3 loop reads CAISGGTEAFF. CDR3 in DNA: TGTGCCATCAGCGGGGGCACTGAAGCTTTCTTT.

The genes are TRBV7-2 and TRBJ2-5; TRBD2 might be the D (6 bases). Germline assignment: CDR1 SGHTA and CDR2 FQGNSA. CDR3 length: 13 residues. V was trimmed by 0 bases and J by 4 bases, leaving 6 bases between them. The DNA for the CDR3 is TGTGCCAGCAGCTTAGCGGAGGGAGAGACCCAGTACTTC. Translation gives CASSLAEGETQYF. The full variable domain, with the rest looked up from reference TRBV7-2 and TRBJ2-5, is GAGVSQSPSNKVTEKGKDVELRCDPISGHTALYWYRQSLGQGLEFLIYFQGNSAPDKSGLPSDRFSAERTGGSVSTLTIQRTQQEDSAVYLCASSLAEGETQYFGPGTRLLVL.

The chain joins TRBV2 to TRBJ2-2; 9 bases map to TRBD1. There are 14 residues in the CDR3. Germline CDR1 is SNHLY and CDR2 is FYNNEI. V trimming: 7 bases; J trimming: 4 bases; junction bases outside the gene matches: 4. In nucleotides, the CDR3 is TGTGCCAGCAAGGACAGGGGAATCACCGGGGAGCTGTTTTTT. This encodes CASKDRGITGELFF.

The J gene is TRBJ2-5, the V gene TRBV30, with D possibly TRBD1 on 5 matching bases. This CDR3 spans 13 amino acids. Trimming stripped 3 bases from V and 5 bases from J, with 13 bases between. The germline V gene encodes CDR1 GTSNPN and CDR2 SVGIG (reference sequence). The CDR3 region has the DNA TGTGCCTGGAGGGAACAGGATGGGGAGACCCAGTACTTC. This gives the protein CAWREQDGETQYF.

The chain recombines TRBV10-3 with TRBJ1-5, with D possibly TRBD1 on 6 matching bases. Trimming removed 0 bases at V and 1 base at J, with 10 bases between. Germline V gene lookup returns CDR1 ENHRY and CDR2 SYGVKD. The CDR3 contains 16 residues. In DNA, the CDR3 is TGTGCCATCAGTGAGTCAGGGGGGGGAAGCAATCAGCCCCAGCATTTT. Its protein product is CAISESGGGSNQPQHF.